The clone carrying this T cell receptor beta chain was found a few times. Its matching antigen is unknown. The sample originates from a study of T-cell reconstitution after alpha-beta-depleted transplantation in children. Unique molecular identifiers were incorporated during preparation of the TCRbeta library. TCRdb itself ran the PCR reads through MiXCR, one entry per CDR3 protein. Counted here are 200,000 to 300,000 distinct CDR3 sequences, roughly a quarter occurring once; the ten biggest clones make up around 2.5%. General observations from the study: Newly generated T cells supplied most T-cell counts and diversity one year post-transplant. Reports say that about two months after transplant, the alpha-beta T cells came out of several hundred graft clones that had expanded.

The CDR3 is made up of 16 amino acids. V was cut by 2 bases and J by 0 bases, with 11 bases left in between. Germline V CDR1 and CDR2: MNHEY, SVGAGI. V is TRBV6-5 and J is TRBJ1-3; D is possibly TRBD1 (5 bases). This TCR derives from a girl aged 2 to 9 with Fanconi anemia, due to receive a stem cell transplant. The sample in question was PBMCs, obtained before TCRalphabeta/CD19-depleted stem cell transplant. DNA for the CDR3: TGTGCCAGCAGTTACGCGGGACCTAGCTCTGGAAACACCATATATTTT. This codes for CASSYAGPSSGNTIYF.